One sample yielded the 10 T cell receptor beta chains listed below, sequenced in a study of shared clonotypes between healthy human individuals. Data came from immunoSEQ multiplex PCR; TCRdb stores just in-frame clones and leaves some out. Of about 2 million clones in the sample, approximately 94% are singletons; the top ten hold roughly 1.2%. Cells designated naive CD8 were CD45RO-negative and were positively selected for CCR7, with terminally differentiated effector memory CD45RA+ cells excluded. Material: naive CD8+ T cells sorted from blood. The receptor set was obtained from a man aged 18 to 29 in good health.

This sequence joins TRBV11-3 and TRBJ1-1; TRBD1 is a possible D gene (5 bases). V was trimmed by 2 bases and J by 11 bases, leaving 12 bases between them. The CDR3 sequence is 12 residues long. Germline CDR1 and CDR2: SGHNT and YENEEA. The CDR3, as DNA: TGTGCCAGCAGCTTACCTCAGGGTACGGCTTTCTTT. Its protein is CASSLPQGTAFF. The full variable domain, with the rest looked up from reference TRBV11-3 and TRBJ1-1, is EAGVVQSPRYKIIEKKQPVAFWCNPISGHNTLYWYLQNLGQGPELLIRYENEEAVDDSQLPKDRFSAERLKGVDSTLKIQPAELGDSAVYLCASSLPQGTAFFGQGTRLTVV.

In DNA, the CDR3 is TGTGCCAGCAGCTCCAGACTAGCGGGGAGTTACAATGAGCAGTTCTTC. The encoded protein is CASSSRLAGSYNEQFF. The chain recombines TRBV7-9 with TRBJ2-1; 11 positions match TRBD2. Unmatched junction bases numbered 6, after V lost 4 bases and J lost 4 bases. The germline gives CDR1 SEHNR, CDR2 FQNEAQ (reference sequence). This CDR3 spans 16 amino acids.

The rearrangement links TRBV5-5 to TRBJ2-7; either TRBD1 or TRBD2 may supply D (5 bases each). Trimming removed 2 bases from V and 5 bases from J, with 17 bases in between. This CDR3 comprises 15 residues. Germline CDR1 reads SGHKS; CDR2 reads YYEKEE (reference sequence). This CDR3 reads CASSLYAGTFDEQYF. In nucleotides, the CDR3 is TGTGCCAGCAGCTTATATGCAGGGACGTTCGACGAGCAGTACTTC. Together with reference TRBV5-5 and TRBJ2-7, the CDR3 gives the full variable domain: DAGVTQSPTHLIKTRGQQVTLRCSPISGHKSVSWYQQVLGQGPQFIFQYYEKEERGRGNFPDRFSARQFPNYSSELNVNALLLGDSALYLCASSLYAGTFDEQYFGPGTRLTVT.

The V gene is TRBV10-2, the J gene TRBJ2-4, with no clear D. V shed 3 bases and J shed 8 bases, with 8 bases lying between them. This CDR3 comprises 12 residues. The germline V gene encodes CDR1 WSHSY and CDR2 SAAADI. CDR3 protein: CASSETGDIQYF. Written as DNA, the CDR3 is TGCGCCAGCAGTGAAACCGGAGACATTCAGTACTTC.

A remark on this clone: This may be a read error: a much more frequent sequence differs by one nucleotide. The chain couples TRBV12-1 to TRBJ2-3. TRBV12-1 has pseudogene status. This CDR3 spans 11 amino acids. This chain's CDR3 is CASSFTDTQYF. CDR3 coding DNA: TGTGCCAGCAGCTTCACAGATACGCAGTATTTT.

V and J are TRBV10-3 and TRBJ1-2, with 7 bases lining up with TRBD1. V lost 0 bases to trimming and J lost 3 bases; unmatched junction nucleotides: 7. This CDR3 is built from 16 residues. CDR1 is ENHRY, CDR2 SYGVKD, per germline. As DNA, the CDR3 is TGTGCCATCAGTGAGTCGAGGCCAGGGGGAGACTATGGCTACACCTTC. It yields the protein CAISESRPGGDYGYTF.

The chain employs TRBV27 and TRBJ2-7, with D possibly matching TRBD2 (7 bases). The CDR3 contains 15 residues. V shed 5 bases and J shed 3 bases, with 17 bases lying between them. CDR1 is MNHEY, CDR2 SMNVEV, per germline (reference sequence). The CDR3 DNA reads TGTGCCAGCAGTCTAGGGGGGGGCCGCCGCTACGAGCAGTACTTC. This codes for CASSLGGGRRYEQYF.

This rearrangement joins TRBV5-1 to TRBJ2-7; D assignment may be TRBD1 or TRBD2 (5 bases each). With 4 bases removed from V and 2 bases from J, the gap between germline ends came to 16 bases. CDR3 size: 15 residues. The germline gives CDR1 SGHRS, CDR2 YFSETQ. The CDR3 reads CASSLGADPTYEQYF. CDR3 DNA sequence: TGCGCCAGCAGCCTCGGGGCGGATCCGACCTACGAGCAGTACTTC.

The chain has TRBV27 and TRBJ2-3; TRBD1 matches 12 bases. Losses at the gene ends were 6 bases for V and 5 bases for J; bases not matched to a gene: 6. Germline CDR1 reads MNHEY; CDR2 reads SMNVEV (reference sequence). The CDR3 sequence is 15 residues long. Here the CDR3 DNA reads TGTGCCAGCAGACCGGGACAGGGGGCCTTAGATACGCAGTATTTT. Encoded protein: CASRPGQGALDTQYF.

In this sample, this clone turned up a few times. Other DNA sequences in the same sample also yield this CDR3. The rearrangement joins TRBV28 to TRBJ2-7; 11 positions agree with TRBD2. Germline-derived CDR1 and CDR2 are MDHEN and SYDVKM. The junction had 1 base not matched to a gene; V was cut back by 6 bases and J by 0 bases. This CDR3 region has 14 residues. The CDR3 sequence is CASSLAGGSYEQYF. In nucleotides, the CDR3 is TGTGCCAGCAGCCTAGCGGGGGGCTCCTACGAGCAGTACTTC.